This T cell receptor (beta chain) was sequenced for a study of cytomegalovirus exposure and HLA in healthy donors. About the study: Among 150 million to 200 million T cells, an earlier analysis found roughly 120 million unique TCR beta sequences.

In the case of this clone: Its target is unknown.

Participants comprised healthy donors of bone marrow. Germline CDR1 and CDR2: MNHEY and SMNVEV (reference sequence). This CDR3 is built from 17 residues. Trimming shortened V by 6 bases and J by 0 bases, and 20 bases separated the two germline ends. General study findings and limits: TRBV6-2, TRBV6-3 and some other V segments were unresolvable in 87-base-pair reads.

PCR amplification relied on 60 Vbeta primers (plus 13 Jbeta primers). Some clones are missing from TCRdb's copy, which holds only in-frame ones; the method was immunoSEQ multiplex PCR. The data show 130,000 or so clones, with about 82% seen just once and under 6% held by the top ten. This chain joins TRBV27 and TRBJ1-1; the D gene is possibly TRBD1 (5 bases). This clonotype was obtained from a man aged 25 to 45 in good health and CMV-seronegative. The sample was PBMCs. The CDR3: CASRARGYSDLNTEAFF. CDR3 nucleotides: TGTGCCAGCAGAGCCCGGGGGTATAGCGATTTGAACACTGAAGCTTTCTTT.